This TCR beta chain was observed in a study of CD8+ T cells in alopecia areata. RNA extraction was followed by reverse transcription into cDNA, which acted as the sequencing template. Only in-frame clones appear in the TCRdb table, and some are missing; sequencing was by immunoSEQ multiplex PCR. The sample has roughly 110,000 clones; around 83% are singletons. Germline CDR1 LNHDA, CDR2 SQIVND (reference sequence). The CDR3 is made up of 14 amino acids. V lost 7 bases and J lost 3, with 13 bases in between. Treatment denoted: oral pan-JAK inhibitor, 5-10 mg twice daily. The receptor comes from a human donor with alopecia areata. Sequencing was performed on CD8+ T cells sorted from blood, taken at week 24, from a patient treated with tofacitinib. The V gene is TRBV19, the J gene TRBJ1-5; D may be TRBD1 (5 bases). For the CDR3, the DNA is TGTGCCAGTATAGGGAGGGGAGACAATCAGCCCCAGCATTTT. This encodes CASIGRGDNQPQHF.